This TCR beta chain appears in the sequencing data of a study of response to subunit inactivated influenza vaccine. The CDR3 runs to 14 residues. V shed 5 bases and J shed 8 bases, with 18 bases lying between them. From germline, CDR1 is MNHEY and CDR2 SVGEGT. General study results and limits: The study's authors posited that every seasonal influenza vaccination enlists few new T cells.

TCRdb re-called the RT-PCR reads through MiXCR, storing one row per CDR3 protein. In the table there are 550,000 to 650,000 distinct CDR3 sequences, around 11% of which are singletons. For this clonotype: Its matching antigen is unknown.

The specimen was PBMCs from blood, collected on the day of vaccination. The TCR was taken from a man between 50 and 59 years old who received an inactivated influenza vaccine. The J gene is TRBJ1-2, the V gene TRBV6-2 or TRBV6-3; D remains unclear. The CDR3 reads CASSPVGHSDGYTF. For the CDR3, the DNA is TGTGCCAGCAGTCCGGTTGGCCACTCGGACGGCTACACCTTC.